These 21 T cell receptor beta chains came from one sample sequenced in a study of blood T cell repertoires in COVID-19. Assay used: immunoSEQ multiplex PCR; TCRdb lists only in-frame clones, some missing. The sample has around 93,000 clones, just under 90% seen once; the top ten hold 15% to 17%. Sequenced sample: peripheral blood. These TCRs come from a human donor in a cohort sampled during active COVID-19.

V gene TRBV2 combines with J gene TRBJ2-1; weak D call: TRBD1 (5 bases). Germline V gives CDR1 SNHLY, CDR2 FYNNEI. CDR3 size: 16 residues. V lost 2 bases and J lost 0, with 11 bases in between. The CDR3, as DNA: TGTGCCAGCAGTGAATGGGCTAGGGGCTCCTACAATGAGCAGTTCTTC. Its protein product is CASSEWARGSYNEQFF.

The chain couples TRBV6-5 to TRBJ1-2; D gene uncertain. CDR1 is MNHEY, CDR2 SVGAGI, per germline. This CDR3 has 15 residues. With 2 bases removed from V and 0 bases from J, the gap between germline ends came to 10 bases. The CDR3 region is CASSYVNRPNYGYTF. The CDR3 DNA reads as TGTGCCAGCAGTTACGTAAACAGACCTAACTATGGCTACACCTTC.

This clone appeared a few times. The chain recombines TRBV5-1 with TRBJ1-1; D is perhaps TRBD1 (6 bases). The ends were cut back, 4 bases at V and 4 bases at J, with 32 bases in the middle. In germline, CDR1 is SGHRS, CDR2 YFSETQ. The CDR3 loop spans 20 amino acids. As DNA, the CDR3 is TGCGCCAGCAGCCCAACACCCACAGGGATCCGCATATTGTCGGTCACTGAAGCTTTCTTT. This sequence encodes CASSPTPTGIRILSVTEAFF.

The CDR3 region is CASTSRDRASSYNEQFF. DNA of the CDR3: TGTGCCAGTACCTCCAGGGACAGGGCCAGCTCCTACAATGAGCAGTTCTTC. V usage is TRBV19 and J usage is TRBJ2-1, with 9 positions matching TRBD1. Germline CDR1 LNHDA, CDR2 SQIVND (reference sequence). The CDR3 extends over 17 amino acids. With 7 bases clipped from V and 0 bases from J, the junction kept 10 bases outside the gene matches.

The chain carries TRBV7-6 and TRBJ2-1; TRBD2 agrees at 8 bases. This CDR3 comprises 15 residues. CDR1 and CDR2 from the germline V gene are SGHVS and FNYEAQ. Unmatched junction bases numbered 5, after V lost 7 bases and J lost 0 bases. The CDR3 bases are TGTGCCAGCACGACCGGGACTAGCTCCTACAATGAGCAGTTCTTC. Encoded protein: CASTTGTSSYNEQFF. The whole variable domain, remainder taken from reference TRBV7-6 and TRBJ2-1, is GAGVSQSPRYKVTKRGQDVALRCDPISGHVSLYWYRQALGQGPEFLTYFNYEAQQDKSGLPNDRFSAERPEGSISTLTIQRTEQRDSAMYRCASTTGTSSYNEQFFGPGTRLTVL.

This chain joins TRBV29-1 and TRBJ1-2; TRBD1 matches 9 bases. V shed 2 bases, J shed 0 bases, and the junction held 4 bases outside the gene matches. The CDR3 totals 15 residues. The germline V gene encodes CDR1 SQVTM and CDR2 ANQGSEA. The CDR3 nucleotides read TGCAGCGTTGAAAAGGGACAGGGAGCTAACTATGGCTACACCTTC. Translated: CSVEKGQGANYGYTF.

The chain combines TRBV28 with TRBJ2-2; a weak D match, TRBD2 (5 bases). Trimming stripped 4 bases from V and 2 bases from J, with 11 bases between. Germline lookup yields CDR1 MDHEN and CDR2 SYDVKM. This CDR3 region has 15 residues. CDR3 in amino acids: CASSYSAFNTGELFF. As DNA, the CDR3 is TGTGCCAGCAGTTATAGCGCTTTCAACACCGGGGAGCTGTTTTTT.

The chain employs TRBV19 and TRBJ2-1, with 8 bases aligning to TRBD1. Germline V gene lookup returns CDR1 LNHDA and CDR2 SQIVND (reference sequence). CDR3 length equals 17 residues. The V and J ends lost 7 bases and 3 bases, in that order; junction bases with no gene match: 14. The CDR3: CASTREGAGGFYNEQFF. The CDR3 DNA reads TGTGCCAGTACCCGGGAAGGGGCAGGGGGCTTCTACAATGAGCAGTTCTTC.

The CDR3 is CASTAGLAGIGDEQFF. Here the CDR3 DNA reads TGTGCCAGTACTGCAGGACTAGCGGGAATCGGGGATGAGCAGTTCTTC. The chain has TRBV19 and TRBJ2-1; the match to TRBD2 covers 12 bases. This CDR3 is 16 amino acids long. The V gene end was trimmed by 7 bases and the J gene end by 8 bases; junction bases not matched to a gene: 12. Per the germline V gene, CDR1 is LNHDA and CDR2 is SQIVND (reference sequence).

The chain has TRBV15 and TRBJ2-5, with D perhaps TRBD2 (7 bases). Germline V gene sequence: CDR1 LNHNV, CDR2 YYDKDF (reference sequence). The CDR3 totals 19 residues. The V and J ends lost 0 bases and 4 bases respectively, with 24 bases between them. CDR3 amino acids: CATSRDRGDYRERGETQYF. DNA for the CDR3: TGTGCCACCAGCAGAGATCGGGGGGACTACAGGGAAAGGGGAGAGACCCAGTACTTC.

This rearrangement joins TRBV10-1 to TRBJ2-1; TRBD2 matches at 7 bases. Germline assignment: CDR1 WNHNN and CDR2 SYGVQD (reference sequence). V gave up 10 bases and J gave up 0 bases; unmatched junction bases: 3. The CDR3 runs 13 residues. This CDR3 reads CATSSGSYNEQFF. The CDR3 DNA is TGCGCCACCTCTAGCGGCTCCTACAATGAGCAGTTCTTC.

V is TRBV6-9 and J is TRBJ2-1; a possible D gene is TRBD2 (5 bases). The CDR3 is 16 amino acids. CDR1 and CDR2 from the germline V gene are MNHGY and SVAAGI. V gave up 7 bases and J gave up 6 bases, with 22 bases separating them. CDR3 nucleotide sequence: TGTGCCAGCATGAAAGCGGTGCCGCCGACGGGCAATGAGCAGTTCTTC. Translated: CASMKAVPPTGNEQFF.

This chain links TRBV6-2 or TRBV6-3 with TRBJ2-1; D possibly corresponds to TRBD2 (6 bases). The CDR3 covers 17 residues. Per the germline V gene, CDR1 is MNHEY and CDR2 is SVGEGT. V shed 2 bases and J shed 1 base, with 15 bases lying between them. The CDR3 DNA reads TGTGCCAGCAGTTACCCCCTGAGGGGAGGTTCCTACAATGAGCAGTTCTTC. Its translation is CASSYPLRGGSYNEQFF.

The chain is built from TRBV6-6 and TRBJ2-7, with 7 bases identical to TRBD1. The V gene's germline CDR1 is MNHNY and CDR2 SVGAGI (reference sequence). CDR3 size: 14 residues. The ends lost 2 bases at V and 6 bases at J; junction bases unmatched: 7. This CDR3 is CASSYTQGVAEQYF. The CDR3 bases are TGTGCCAGCAGTTACACTCAGGGGGTTGCCGAGCAGTACTTC.

V is TRBV5-1 and J is TRBJ2-2; 7 bases map to TRBD2. Per germline, CDR1 SGHRS and CDR2 YFSETQ. This CDR3 is 15 amino acids long. J gave up 3 bases and V 4 bases, and 6 bases lay outside the gene matches. For the CDR3, the DNA is TGCGCCAGCAGCCCTTCGGGGAGGGACACCGGGGAGCTGTTTTTT. As protein: CASSPSGRDTGELFF.

This rearrangement joins TRBV6-1 to TRBJ1-5; 9 nucleotides align to TRBD1. From germline, CDR1 is MNHNS and CDR2 SASEGT. Trimming at V came to 1 base and at J to 9 bases, leaving 19 bases not matched to a gene. CDR3 size: 19 residues. This chain's CDR3 is CASSEGFRVSGQGGRPQHF. DNA of the CDR3: TGTGCCAGCAGTGAAGGATTTCGCGTATCGGGACAGGGTGGACGGCCCCAGCATTTT.

This clone occurred a few times. CDR3 amino acids: CASSQGPGKTQYF. The CDR3 DNA follows: TGCGCCAGCAGCCAAGGGCCGGGGAAGACCCAGTACTTC. The V call is TRBV4-1, the J call TRBJ2-5; D is perhaps TRBD2 (5 bases). CDR1 is MGHRA and CDR2 is YSYEKL in the germline V gene. CDR3 length equals 13 residues. Between the trimmed V and J ends, which lost 1 base and 6 bases, there was a span of 9 bases.

V gene TRBV7-9 combines with J gene TRBJ2-6; a possible D gene is TRBD1 (6 bases). The V and J ends lost 5 bases and 1 base respectively, with 6 bases between them. CDR3 length: 14 residues. Germline V CDR1 and CDR2: SEHNR, FQNEAQ (reference sequence). The CDR3 DNA follows: TGTGCCAGCAGCCAGGGGTCTGGGGCCAACGTCCTGACTTTC. Protein product: CASSQGSGANVLTF.

The chain couples TRBV7-2 to TRBJ2-7, with 9 bases identical to TRBD1. In germline, CDR1 is SGHTA, CDR2 FQGNSA. After removal of 10 bases from V and 5 bases from J, the junction contained 6 bases not matched to a gene. This CDR3 has 12 amino acids. As DNA, the CDR3 is TGTGCCACCGGGACAGGGCGAGACGAGCAGTACTTC. Translated, it gives CATGTGRDEQYF.

This chain connects TRBV9 to TRBJ2-6, with D perhaps matching TRBD1 (5 bases). Per the germline V gene, CDR1 is SGDLS and CDR2 is YYNGEE. Trimming shortened V by 0 bases and J by 12 bases, and 10 bases separated the two germline ends. CDR3 length equals 13 residues. The CDR3 nucleotides read TGTGCCAGCAGCGTAGGCAGGGAAGTCGTCCTGACTTTC. The encoded protein is CASSVGREVVLTF.

V gene TRBV18 combines with J gene TRBJ1-5, with D perhaps matching TRBD1 (6 bases). In germline, CDR1 is KGHSH, CDR2 LQKENI. This CDR3 has 15 amino acids. The V end lost 2 bases, the J end lost 5 bases, and 13 bases lay between the germline ends. The CDR3 DNA sequence: TGTGCCAGCTCACCAGGGGTCAACAGGGATCAGCCCCAGCATTTT. Translating it yields CASSPGVNRDQPQHF.